The rows below give T cell receptor beta chains drawn from one sample of a study of tumor and adjacent non-tumor tissue in lung cancer. TCRdb redid the calling of the multiplex PCR reads with MiXCR, one entry per CDR3 protein. The sample carries 75,000 to 80,000 distinct CDR3 sequences, roughly 80% recorded once. The specimen was lung tumor tissue. The receptor source for this set is a woman aged 45 to 65 with non-small cell lung cancer. Each CDR3 is given with its conserved first and last residue. A D gene is named only where the DNA matches it firmly. Expanded clones are given a class, and other clones once, few, many or no size at all.

clone size,J gene,D gene,V gene,CDR3 protein,CDR3 DNA
-,TRBJ1-1,-,TRBV29-1,CSASTGLGTEAFF,TGCAGCGCGAGTACAGGGTTGGGCACTGAAGCTTTCTTT
-,TRBJ2-7,TRBD2,TRBV29-1,CIVEERWLAGDRTSYEQYF,TGCATCGTTGAAGAGAGGTGGCTAGCGGGAGACCGAACCTCCTACGAGCAGTACTTC
-,TRBJ1-2,-,TRBV29-1,CNVETGGYTF,TGCAATGTTGAAACAGGGGGCTACACCTTC
-,TRBJ2-1,-,TRBV11-3,CASSLAEGNDQFF,TGTGCTAGCAGCTTAGCAGAGGGTAATGATCAGTTCTTC
-,TRBJ2-1,-,TRBV14,CASSQGTTRGIYNEQFF,TGTGCCAGCAGCCAAGGCACAACGAGGGGGATCTACAATGAGCAGTTCTTC
-,TRBJ2-3,-,TRBV6-5,CASNYSWGNTDTQYF,TGTGCCAGCAATTACTCGTGGGGGAATACAGATACGCAGTATTTT
-,TRBJ1-3,-,TRBV29-1,CCVYSGSGTGNTIYF,TGCTGCGTTTACTCGGGCAGCGGCACTGGAAACACCATATATTTT
-,TRBJ2-1,-,TRBV4-1,CASSQESGAHERFF,TGCGCCAGCAGCCAAGAGTCGGGGGCCCATGAGCGGTTCTTC
-,TRBJ2-2,-,TRBV4-1,CASSQITRFHTGVLFF,TGCGCCAGCAGCCAAATTACTAGATTTCACACCGGGGTGCTGTTTTTT
-,TRBJ2-7,-,TRBV28,CASGKRSTGAPYEQYF,TGTGCCAGCGGAAAGAGAAGCACAGGTGCCCCCTACGAGCAGTACTTC
-,TRBJ2-5,TRBD2,TRBV29-1,CSVDLAGEQDTQYF,TGCAGCGTTGACTTAGCGGGAGAGCAAGATACTCAGTACTTC
-,TRBJ1-5,TRBD1,TRBV5-1,CASSLTGGAEQPQHF,TGCGCCAGCAGCTTAACAGGGGGCGCGGAGCAGCCCCAGCATTTT
-,TRBJ2-7,TRBD2,TRBV5-4,CGSNLATSGPYEQYF,TGTGGCAGCAACTTGGCCACTAGCGGACCCTACGAGCAGTATTTC
-,TRBJ1-2,-,TRBV6-1,CASIFKPEDNYGHTF,TGTGCAAGCATCTTCAAACCGGAAGATAACTATGGCCACACCTTC
-,TRBJ2-3,TRBD2,TRBV20-1,CSARTSVPNTQYF,TGCAGTGCCCGTACTAGCGTCCCAAATACGCAGTATTTT
-,TRBJ2-3,TRBD2,TRBV5-4,CASILGGDTQYF,TGTGCCAGCATCTTGGGAGGGGATACGCAGTATTTC
-,TRBJ2-7,TRBD2,TRBV19,CASSPRLAGEGEQYF,TGTGCCAGTAGTCCAAGACTAGCGGGAGAGGGCGAGCAGTACTTC
-,TRBJ2-7,-,TRBV20-1,CRARSIERPPYVQYF,TGCAGAGCTAGATCAATCGAGCGACCCCCCTACGTGCAATATTTC
-,TRBJ2-1,-,TRBV20-1,CSARDGIHNEKFF,TGCAGTGCTAGAGATGGGATCCACAATGAGAAGTTCTTC
-,TRBJ1-2,-,TRBV12-3/TRBV12-4,CAGRQGYYGYTF,TGTGCCGGCAGGCAGGGGTATTATGGCTACACCTTC
-,TRBJ2-5,-,TRBV11-2,CANSLKGESQYF,TGTGCCAACAGCCTTAAAGGGGAGTCCCAGTACTTC
few,TRBJ2-7,TRBD1,TRBV29-1,CSVGTGGYKQYF,TGCAGCGTTGGTACAGGGGGCTACAAGCAGTATTTC
medium-sized,TRBJ2-1,-,TRBV11-2,CASSFKIGIGAEQFF,TGTGCCAGCAGCTTTAAGATCGGCATCGGCGCTGAGCAGTTCTTC
-,TRBJ2-7,TRBD2,TRBV18,CASSPRQLAGDAADEQYF,TGTGCCAGCTCACCCCGGCAACTAGCGGGAGACGCCGCCGACGAGCAATACTTC
once,TRBJ2-1,-,TRBV29-1,CSVAKETSGIDERFF,TGCAGCGTCGCTAAGGAGACTAGTGGGATAGATGAGCGGTTCTTC
-,TRBJ1-5,TRBD1,TRBV20-1,CSARDLTGDNQHQHF,TGTAGTGCTAGAGATCTAACAGGGGACAATCAGCACCAGCATTTT
-,TRBJ2-7,-,TRBV20-1,CGARDVGTSYEQYF,TGCGGTGCTAGAGATGTCGGTACCTCCTACGAGCAGTACTTC
once,TRBJ1-2,-,TRBV6-5,CASRSNSGIYGYTF,TGTGCCAGCAGGTCGAACAGTGGAATCTATGGGTACACCTTC
-,TRBJ2-1,-,TRBV6-1,CARKRLTGSFVDEQSF,TGTGCCAGAAAGAGGCTAACAGGGTCCTTTGTGGATGAGCAGTCCTTC
-,TRBJ2-3,TRBD2,TRBV20-1,CSARVGLAGVVTDTQYF,TGCAGTGCTAGAGTAGGGCTAGCGGGGGTCGTCACAGATACGCAGTATTTT
-,TRBJ2-2,TRBD2,TRBV6-5,CDSSYWTSQPGELFF,TGTGACAGCAGTTACTGGACTAGCCAGCCCGGGGAGCTATTTTTT
-,TRBJ2-7,TRBD2,TRBV7-9,CTSSRSGSSYEQYF,TGTACCAGCAGCCGTAGCGGGAGTTCCTACGAGCAGTACTTC
-,TRBJ2-1,-,TRBV6-5,CANSLERASYNEEFF,TGTGCCAACAGCCTAGAGCGGGCCTCCTACAATGAGGAGTTCTTT
medium-sized,TRBJ2-1,-,TRBV10-2,CASREGQGEQFF,TGCGCCAGCAGGGAGGGGCAGGGTGAGCAGTTCTTC
-,TRBJ1-6,TRBD1,TRBV4-1,CASRLDRAGSALHF,TGCGCCAGCAGACTAGACAGGGCCGGTTCAGCCCTCCATTTT
-,TRBJ2-5,TRBD2,TRBV5-4,CASSSGTSGNLQGTQCF,TGTGCTAGCAGCTCCGGGACTAGCGGGAACCTACAAGGGACCCAGTGCTTC
-,TRBJ1-2,-,TRBV6-6,CTSSFAGAENGYTF,TGTACCAGCAGTTTCGCAGGGGCGGAGAATGGCTACACCTTC
-,TRBJ2-1,-,TRBV6-1,CASSDPGLHKTSFYNKQFF,TGTGCCAGCAGTGACCCAGGACTCCATAAGACAAGCTTCTACAATAAGCAGTTCTTC
-,TRBJ2-7,-,TRBV12-3/TRBV12-4,CANRQDSYEQYF,TGTGCCAACAGACAGGACTCCTACGAGCAGTATTTC
once,TRBJ2-2,-,TRBV28,CASSYSVSTGELFF,TGTGCCAGCAGTTATTCAGTGAGCACCGGGGAGCTGTTTTTT
-,TRBJ2-5,TRBD1,TRBV12-3/TRBV12-4,CGSGTTGQPQETQYF,TGTGGCAGTGGAACGACGGGACAGCCTCAAGAGACCCAGTACTTC
-,TRBJ2-5,-,TRBV6-5,CASIDPLGRGYRETQHF,TGTGCCAGCATCGACCCCCTGGGACGGGGCTATCGAGAGACCCAGCACTTC
-,TRBJ1-6,-,TRBV6-5,CASSYSLWYGDNSPLHF,TGTGCCAGCAGTTACTCCCTCTGGTATGGAGATAATTCACCCCTCCACTTT
once,TRBJ1-4,-,TRBV4-2,CTSSQGEGGEKLFF,TGTACCAGCAGCCAGGGAGAGGGTGGTGAAAAACTGTTTTTT
-,TRBJ2-5,-,TRBV5-5,CAGILMAANKETQYF,TGTGCCGGCATCTTAATGGCAGCTAATAAAGAGACCCAGTACTTC
-,TRBJ2-3,-,TRBV20-1,CSVAGEGTDMEYF,TGCAGTGTGGCGGGAGAAGGGACAGATATGGAGTATTTT
-,TRBJ1-3,-,TRBV12-3/TRBV12-4,CASTKTPTSGNAIYF,TGTGCCAGCACCAAGACACCTACCTCTGGAAATGCCATATATTTT
-,TRBJ2-7,-,TRBV6-1,CASSWDPNYDQYF,TGTGCCAGCAGCTGGGACCCGAACTACGATCAGTACTTC
-,TRBJ2-7,TRBD2,TRBV2,CASSVQPGGGYEQYF,TGTGCCAGCAGCGTACAGCCGGGGGGGGGGTACGAGCAGTACTTC
-,TRBJ2-6,-,TRBV5-1,CVSSLSEESGANVLTF,TGCGTCAGCAGCCTTAGCGAGGAATCTGGGGCCAACGTCCTGACTTTC
-,TRBJ2-1,TRBD2,TRBV11-2,CASMGLHDERFF,TGCGCCAGCATGGGACTACATGACGAGCGGTTCTTC